A selection of T cell receptor beta chains follows, all from one sample in a study of T cells in localized non-small cell lung cancer. TCRdb's copy holds only in-frame clones and misses some; the assay was immunoSEQ multiplex PCR. This sample has about 2,700 clones, with approximately 17% found just once. Material: lung tumor tissue, obtained before any cancer treatment. The receptors were gathered from a man between 35 and 75 years old with stage I lung adenocarcinoma. CDR3s include the opening cysteine and the closing phenylalanine or tryptophan. Each record gives: V gene, clone size, D gene, CDR3 length, J gene, CDR3 protein, CDR3 DNA. D genes are given only for firm matches. The size field is filled for only some rows; it gives once, few, many or a size class.

v_call: TRBV6-8; clone_size: medium-sized; d_call: NA; cdr3_length: 13; j_call: TRBJ1-2; cdr3_aa: CASSRRDSVAYTF; cdr3_nt: TGTGCCAGCAGTCGACGGGATTCGGTAGCCTACACCTTC
v_call: TRBV5-1; clone_size: NA; d_call: NA; cdr3_length: 15; j_call: TRBJ1-1; cdr3_aa: CASSFTGSGDTEAFF; cdr3_nt: TGCGCCAGCAGCTTCACTGGGAGTGGGGACACTGAAGCTTTCTTT
v_call: TRBV6-1; clone_size: NA; d_call: NA; cdr3_length: 15; j_call: TRBJ1-5; cdr3_aa: CASSEAGGGGQPQHF; cdr3_nt: TGTGCCAGCAGTGAAGCGGGGGGGGGAGGGCAGCCCCAGCATTTT
v_call: TRBV9; clone_size: few; d_call: TRBD1; cdr3_length: 16; j_call: TRBJ2-2; cdr3_aa: CASSLRTGGWTGELFF; cdr3_nt: TGTGCCAGCAGCCTACGGACAGGGGGATGGACCGGGGAGCTGTTTTTT
v_call: TRBV11-3; clone_size: NA; d_call: TRBD1; cdr3_length: 17; j_call: TRBJ2-1; cdr3_aa: CASSSREGTGVANEQFF; cdr3_nt: TGTGCCAGCAGCTCGAGGGAGGGGACAGGGGTTGCGAATGAGCAGTTCTTC
v_call: TRBV6-8; clone_size: medium-sized; d_call: TRBD2; cdr3_length: 13; j_call: TRBJ2-3; cdr3_aa: CASSAGGGTTQYF; cdr3_nt: TGTGCCAGCAGTGCCGGGGGGGGAACTACGCAGTATTTT
v_call: TRBV11-3; clone_size: NA; d_call: NA; cdr3_length: 15; j_call: TRBJ2-3; cdr3_aa: CASSPTPFPTDTQYF; cdr3_nt: TGTGCCAGCAGCCCGACCCCCTTCCCCACAGATACGCAGTATTTT
v_call: TRBV9; clone_size: medium-sized; d_call: NA; cdr3_length: 13; j_call: TRBJ2-4; cdr3_aa: CASSDSGENIQYF; cdr3_nt: TGTGCCAGCAGCGATTCTGGGGAAAACATTCAGTACTTC
v_call: TRBV14; clone_size: NA; d_call: NA; cdr3_length: 14; j_call: TRBJ1-2; cdr3_aa: CASSPWGDNGGYTF; cdr3_nt: TGTGCCAGCAGCCCCTGGGGAGACAATGGGGGCTACACCTTC
v_call: TRBV5-1; clone_size: few; d_call: NA; cdr3_length: 15; j_call: TRBJ2-5; cdr3_aa: CASRRPTGFQETQYF; cdr3_nt: TGCGCCAGCAGGCGCCCGACTGGGTTCCAAGAGACCCAGTACTTC
v_call: TRBV11-3; clone_size: many; d_call: NA; cdr3_length: 17; j_call: TRBJ2-3; cdr3_aa: CASSQLDSYLSTDTQYF; cdr3_nt: TGTGCCAGCAGCCAATTGGACAGCTACCTAAGCACAGATACGCAGTATTTT
v_call: TRBV6-8; clone_size: few; d_call: TRBD1; cdr3_length: 14; j_call: TRBJ1-2; cdr3_aa: CASSYEQYTGAYTF; cdr3_nt: TGTGCCAGCAGTTACGAACAATATACAGGGGCCTACACCTTC
v_call: TRBV29-1; clone_size: few; d_call: TRBD2; cdr3_length: 16; j_call: TRBJ2-5; cdr3_aa: CSVADRGVRVIETQYF; cdr3_nt: TGCAGCGTCGCAGACCGGGGGGTTAGGGTCATCGAGACCCAGTACTTC
v_call: TRBV11-3; clone_size: NA; d_call: NA; cdr3_length: 15; j_call: TRBJ2-1; cdr3_aa: CASSLDGLSYNEQFF; cdr3_nt: TGTGCCAGCAGCTTAGATGGCCTCTCCTACAATGAGCAGTTCTTC
v_call: TRBV6-8; clone_size: few; d_call: NA; cdr3_length: 15; j_call: TRBJ1-3; cdr3_aa: CAIGKQGRSGNTIYF; cdr3_nt: TGTGCCATCGGAAAACAGGGTCGCTCTGGAAACACCATATATTTT
v_call: TRBV12-2; clone_size: NA; d_call: NA; cdr3_length: 14; j_call: TRBJ1-5; cdr3_aa: CASTRGRGNQPQHF; cdr3_nt: TGTGCCAGTACCCGGGGGCGAGGAAATCAGCCCCAGCATTTT